Given below is one TCR beta chain in context. V dropped 1 base and J dropped 0 bases, with 10 bases sitting between them. This CDR3 has 15 residues. Looked up from germline, CDR1 is SGHTA and CDR2 is FQGNSA. Clones were read by immunoSEQ multiplex PCR, and TCRdb kept only the in-frame ones, dropping some. The sample has tens of thousands of clones, approximately 85% seen once. This entry is derived from a study of T cells in narcolepsy. The sequence was obtained from a human donor in good health. Specimen: memory (CD45RA-) CD4+ T cells from blood. V and J are TRBV7-2 and TRBJ2-7; D remains unclear. CDR3 sequence: CASSLVPGRSYEQYF. The CDR3 DNA reads TGTGCCAGCAGCTTAGTTCCGGGCCGCTCCTACGAGCAGTACTTC.